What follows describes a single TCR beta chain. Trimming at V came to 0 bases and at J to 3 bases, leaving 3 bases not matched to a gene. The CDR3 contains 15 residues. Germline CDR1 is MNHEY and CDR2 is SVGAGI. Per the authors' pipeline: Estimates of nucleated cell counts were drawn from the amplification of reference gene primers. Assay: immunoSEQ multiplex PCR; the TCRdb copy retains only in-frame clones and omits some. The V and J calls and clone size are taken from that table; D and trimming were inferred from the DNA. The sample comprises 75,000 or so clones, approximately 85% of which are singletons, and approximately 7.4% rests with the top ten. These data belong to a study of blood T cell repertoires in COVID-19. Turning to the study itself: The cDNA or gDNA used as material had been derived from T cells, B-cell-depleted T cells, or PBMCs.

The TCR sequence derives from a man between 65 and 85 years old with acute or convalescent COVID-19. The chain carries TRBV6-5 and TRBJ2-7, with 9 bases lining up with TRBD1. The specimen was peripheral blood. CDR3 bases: TGTGCCAGCAGTTACTCGCGGACAGGGGTCTACGAGCAGTACTTC. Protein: CASSYSRTGVYEQYF.